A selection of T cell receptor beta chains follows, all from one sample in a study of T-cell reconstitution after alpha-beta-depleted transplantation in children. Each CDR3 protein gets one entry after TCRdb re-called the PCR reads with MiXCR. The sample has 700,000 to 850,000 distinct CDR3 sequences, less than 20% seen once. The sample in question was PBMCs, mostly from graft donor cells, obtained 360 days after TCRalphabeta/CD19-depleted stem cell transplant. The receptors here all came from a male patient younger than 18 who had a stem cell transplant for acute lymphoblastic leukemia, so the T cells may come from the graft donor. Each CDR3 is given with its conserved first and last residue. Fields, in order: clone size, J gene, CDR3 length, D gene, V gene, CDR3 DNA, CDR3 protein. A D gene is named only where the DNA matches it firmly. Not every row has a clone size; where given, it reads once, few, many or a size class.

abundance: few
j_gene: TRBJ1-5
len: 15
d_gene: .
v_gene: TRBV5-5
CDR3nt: TGTGCCAGCAGCTACCTTAACAGGGGCAATCAGCCCCAGCATTTT
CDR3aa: CASSYLNRGNQPQHF

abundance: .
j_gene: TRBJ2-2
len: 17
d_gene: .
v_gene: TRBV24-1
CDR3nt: TGTGCCACCAGTGACCGTGGGCAGGGACCGAACACCGGGGAGCTGTTTTTT
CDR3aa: CATSDRGQGPNTGELFF

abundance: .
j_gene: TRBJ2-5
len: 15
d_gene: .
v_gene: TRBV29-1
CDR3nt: TGCAGCGTTGAAGGACCCCCGAGGTGGCAAGAGACCCAGTACTTC
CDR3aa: CSVEGPPRWQETQYF

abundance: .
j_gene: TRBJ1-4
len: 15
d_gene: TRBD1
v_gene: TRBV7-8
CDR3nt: TGTGCCAGCAGATCCAAGGGGGCTTATAGTGAAAAACTGTTTTTT
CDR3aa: CASRSKGAYSEKLFF

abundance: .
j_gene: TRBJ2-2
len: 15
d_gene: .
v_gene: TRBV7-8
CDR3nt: TGTGCCAGCAGCCCAGACAGGTTGGGCACCGGGGAGCTGTTTTTT
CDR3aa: CASSPDRLGTGELFF

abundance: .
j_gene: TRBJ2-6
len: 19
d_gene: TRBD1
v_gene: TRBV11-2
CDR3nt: TGTGCCAGCAGCTTAAGGGTTGAAGGGGGCTCGACTGGGGCCAACGTCCTGACTTTC
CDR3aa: CASSLRVEGGSTGANVLTF

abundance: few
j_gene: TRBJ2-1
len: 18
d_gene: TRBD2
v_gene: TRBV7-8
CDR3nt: TGTGCCAGCAGCTTAAGGCTCCGAAGCGGGAGGACCCACAATGAGCAGTTCTTC
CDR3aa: CASSLRLRSGRTHNEQFF

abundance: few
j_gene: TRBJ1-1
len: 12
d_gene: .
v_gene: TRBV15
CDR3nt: TGTGCCACCAGCTTCATAGGGACTGAAGCTTTCTTT
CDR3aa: CATSFIGTEAFF

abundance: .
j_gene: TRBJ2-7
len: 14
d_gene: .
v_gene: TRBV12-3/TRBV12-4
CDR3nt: TGTGCCAGCACCCCGGCGGACTACACCTACGAGCAGTACTTC
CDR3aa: CASTPADYTYEQYF

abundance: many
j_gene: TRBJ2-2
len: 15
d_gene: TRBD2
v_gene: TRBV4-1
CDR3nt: TGCGCCAGCAGTGAGGCGGGAGCAGTATGGGGGGAGCTGTTTTTT
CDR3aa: CASSEAGAVWGELFF

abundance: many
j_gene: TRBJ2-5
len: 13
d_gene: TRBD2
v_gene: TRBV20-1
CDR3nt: TGCAGTGCCCATTCTAGCGGGAGGGAGACCCAGTACTTC
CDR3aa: CSAHSSGRETQYF

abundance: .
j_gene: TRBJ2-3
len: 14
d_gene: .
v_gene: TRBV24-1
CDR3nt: TGTGCCACCAGTGGGCCCCGCAGCACAGATACGCAGTATTTT
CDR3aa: CATSGPRSTDTQYF

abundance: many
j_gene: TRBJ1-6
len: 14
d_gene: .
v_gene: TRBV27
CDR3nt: TGTGCCAGCAGTTTCGGACAGTATAATTCACCCCTCCACTTT
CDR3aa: CASSFGQYNSPLHF

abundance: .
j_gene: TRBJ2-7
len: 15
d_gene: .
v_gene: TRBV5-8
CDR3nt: TGTGCCAGCAGCTTGAACGGGGGTGACCATTACGAGCAGTACTTC
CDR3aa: CASSLNGGDHYEQYF

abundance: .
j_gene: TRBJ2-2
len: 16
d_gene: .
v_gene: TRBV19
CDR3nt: TGTGCCAGTAGTATAGGGCTAGCCGGAGCCACCGGGGAGCTGTTTTTT
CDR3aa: CASSIGLAGATGELFF

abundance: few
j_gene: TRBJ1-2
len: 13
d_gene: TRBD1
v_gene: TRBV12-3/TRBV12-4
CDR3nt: TGTGCCAGCAGTGGGGACAGAAACTATGGCTACACCTTC
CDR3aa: CASSGDRNYGYTF

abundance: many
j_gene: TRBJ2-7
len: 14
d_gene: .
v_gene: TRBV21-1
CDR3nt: TGTGCCAGTGAACTCGGACGGTACTCCTACGAGCAGTACTTC
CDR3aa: CASELGRYSYEQYF

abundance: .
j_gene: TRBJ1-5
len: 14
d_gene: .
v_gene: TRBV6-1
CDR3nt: TGTGCCAGCAGTGACGGTTGGGGCAATCAGCCCCAGCATTTT
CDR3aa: CASSDGWGNQPQHF

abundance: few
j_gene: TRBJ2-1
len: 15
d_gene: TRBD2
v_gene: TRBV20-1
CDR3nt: TGCAGTGCTAGCTCGGGACTAGCGGGAGTTGCTGAGCAGTTCTTC
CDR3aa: CSASSGLAGVAEQFF

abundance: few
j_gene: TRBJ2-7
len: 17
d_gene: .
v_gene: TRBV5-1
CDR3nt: TGCGCCAGCAGCTGGGCCCGACAGCACCTTAACTCCTACGAGCAGTACTTC
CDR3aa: CASSWARQHLNSYEQYF

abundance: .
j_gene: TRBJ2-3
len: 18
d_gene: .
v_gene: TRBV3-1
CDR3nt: TGTGCCACCTGCCAAGCCCCAGGATCCAGCGGAACCACAGATACGCAGTATTTT
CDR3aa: CATCQAPGSSGTTDTQYF

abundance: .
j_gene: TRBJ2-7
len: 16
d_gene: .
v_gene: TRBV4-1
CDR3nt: TGCGCCAGCGGCGAAGGGACCGGGACCGCCCTTTACGAGCAGTACTTC
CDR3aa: CASGEGTGTALYEQYF

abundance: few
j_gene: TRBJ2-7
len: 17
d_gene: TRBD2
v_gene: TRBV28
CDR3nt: TGTGCCAGCAGTCCCGCATCACTAGCGCCTCCAAACTACGAGCAGTACTTC
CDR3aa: CASSPASLAPPNYEQYF

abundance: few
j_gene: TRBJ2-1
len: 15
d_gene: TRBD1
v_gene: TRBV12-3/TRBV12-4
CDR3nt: TGTGCCAGCAGCTCCCCCCGGACAGGGTGGGATGAGCAGTTCTTC
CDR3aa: CASSSPRTGWDEQFF

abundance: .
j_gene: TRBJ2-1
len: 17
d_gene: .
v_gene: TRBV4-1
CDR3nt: TGCGCCAGCAGCCACTCCCCAGCGGAAATCCCCTACAATGAGCAGTTCTTC
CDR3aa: CASSHSPAEIPYNEQFF

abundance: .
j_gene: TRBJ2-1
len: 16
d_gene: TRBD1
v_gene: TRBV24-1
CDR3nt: TGTGCCACCAGTGACACGGACAGGGGGGCATACAATGAGCAGTTCTTC
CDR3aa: CATSDTDRGAYNEQFF

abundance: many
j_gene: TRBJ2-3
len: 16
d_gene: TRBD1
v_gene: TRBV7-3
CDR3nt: TGTGCCAGCAGCTTAATAGGACAGGGGGCGAAAGATACGCAGTATTTT
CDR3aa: CASSLIGQGAKDTQYF

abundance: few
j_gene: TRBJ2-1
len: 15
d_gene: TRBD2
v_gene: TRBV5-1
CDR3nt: TGCGCCAGCAGCTTACTAGCGGGAGGTGCCAATGAGCAGTTCTTC
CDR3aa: CASSLLAGGANEQFF

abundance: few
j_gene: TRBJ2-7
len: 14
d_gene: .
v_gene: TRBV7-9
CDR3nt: TGTGCCAGCAGCTTACAAGGCTGGTCCTACGAGCAGTACTTC
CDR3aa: CASSLQGWSYEQYF

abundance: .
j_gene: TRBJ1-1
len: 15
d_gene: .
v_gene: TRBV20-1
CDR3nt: TGCAGTGCGCCTCGGGGAGGCTTTAAGAACACTGAAGCTTTCTTT
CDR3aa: CSAPRGGFKNTEAFF

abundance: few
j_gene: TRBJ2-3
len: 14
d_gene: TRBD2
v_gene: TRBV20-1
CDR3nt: TGCAGTGCTAGAGACGGTCTAGCGGTCGATACGCAGTATTTT
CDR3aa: CSARDGLAVDTQYF

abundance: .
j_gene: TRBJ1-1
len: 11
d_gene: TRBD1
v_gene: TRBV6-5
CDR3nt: TGTGCCAGCGGGGACAGCACTGAAGCTTTCTTT
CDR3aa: CASGDSTEAFF

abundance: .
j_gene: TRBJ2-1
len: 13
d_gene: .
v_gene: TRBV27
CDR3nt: TGTGCCAGCAAAATCCTAGGGTACAATGAGCAGTTCTTC
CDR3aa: CASKILGYNEQFF

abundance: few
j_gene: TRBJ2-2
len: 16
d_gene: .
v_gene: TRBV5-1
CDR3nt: TGCGCCAGCAGCTTGGTGTTGACGGCGAACACCGGGGAGCTGTTTTTT
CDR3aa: CASSLVLTANTGELFF

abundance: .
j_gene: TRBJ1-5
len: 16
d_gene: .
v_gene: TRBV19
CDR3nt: TGTGCCAGTAGTATAGAGCCAGGATTTGGGTATCAGCCCCAGCATTTT
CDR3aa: CASSIEPGFGYQPQHF

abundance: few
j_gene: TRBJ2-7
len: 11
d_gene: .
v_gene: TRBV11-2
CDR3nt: TGTGCCAGCAGTTGGGGCTACGGGCAGTACTTC
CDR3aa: CASSWGYGQYF

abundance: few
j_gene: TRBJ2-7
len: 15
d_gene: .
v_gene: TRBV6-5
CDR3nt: TGTGCCAGCAGTTACAAATTGGCGTTTGGTATGGAGCAGTACTTC
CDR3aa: CASSYKLAFGMEQYF

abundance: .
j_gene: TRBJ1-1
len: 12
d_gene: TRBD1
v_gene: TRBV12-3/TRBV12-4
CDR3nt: TGTGCCAGCAGTTCAGGGGGCCGGGAAGCTTTCTTT
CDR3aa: CASSSGGREAFF

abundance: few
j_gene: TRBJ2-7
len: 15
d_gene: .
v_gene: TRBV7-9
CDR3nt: TGTGCCAGCAGCTTAGTTCCGGCGGGACTCTACGAGCAGTACTTC
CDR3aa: CASSLVPAGLYEQYF

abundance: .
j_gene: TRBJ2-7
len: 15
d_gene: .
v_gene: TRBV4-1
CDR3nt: TGCGCCAGCAGCCAAAATGGAATCAGCTCCTACGAGCAGTACTTC
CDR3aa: CASSQNGISSYEQYF

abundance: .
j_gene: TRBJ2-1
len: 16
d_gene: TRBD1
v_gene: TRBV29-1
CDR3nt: TGCAGCGTACACCTTGACAGGGGCAACTCCTACAATGAGCAGTTCTTC
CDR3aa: CSVHLDRGNSYNEQFF

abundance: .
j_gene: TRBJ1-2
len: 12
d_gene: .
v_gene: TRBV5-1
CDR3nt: TGCGCCAGCAGCCAGGGAGACTATGGCTACACCTTC
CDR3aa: CASSQGDYGYTF

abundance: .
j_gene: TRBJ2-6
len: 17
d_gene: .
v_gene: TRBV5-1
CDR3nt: TGCGCCAGCAGCTTCCTAGTTGCCAGATCTGGGGCCAACGTCCTGACTTTC
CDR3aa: CASSFLVARSGANVLTF

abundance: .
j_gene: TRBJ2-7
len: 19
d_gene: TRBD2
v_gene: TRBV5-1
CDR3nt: TGCGCCAGCAGCGATCCCCCGGAGGGGAGGGTTCGTCTAACCTACGAGCAGTACTTC
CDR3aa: CASSDPPEGRVRLTYEQYF

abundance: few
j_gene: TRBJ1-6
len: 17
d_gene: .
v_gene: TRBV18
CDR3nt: TGTGCCAGCTCACGGCCTCAGGGTAGCTCCTATAATTCACCCCTCCACTTT
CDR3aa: CASSRPQGSSYNSPLHF

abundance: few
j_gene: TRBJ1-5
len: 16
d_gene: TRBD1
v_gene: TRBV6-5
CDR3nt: TGTGCCAGCAGTTACTCGACAGGGCCCAACAATCAGCCCCAGCATTTT
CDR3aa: CASSYSTGPNNQPQHF

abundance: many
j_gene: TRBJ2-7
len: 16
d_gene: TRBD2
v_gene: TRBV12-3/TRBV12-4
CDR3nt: TGTGCCAGCAGCTGGAGACTAGCGGGAGATCACTACGAGCAGTACTTC
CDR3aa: CASSWRLAGDHYEQYF

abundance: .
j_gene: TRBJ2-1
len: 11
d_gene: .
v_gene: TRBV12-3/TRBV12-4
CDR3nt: TGTGCCAGCAGTTCAGGGGTTTGGCAGTTCTTC
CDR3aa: CASSSGVWQFF

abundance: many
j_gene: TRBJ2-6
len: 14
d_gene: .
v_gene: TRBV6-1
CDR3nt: TGTGCCAGCACCCCCTACGTTGGGGCCAACGTCCTGACTTTC
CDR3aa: CASTPYVGANVLTF

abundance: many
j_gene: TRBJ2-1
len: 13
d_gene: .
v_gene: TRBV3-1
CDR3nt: TGTGCCAGCAAGGTGCTAGCGACCAATGAGCAGTTCTTC
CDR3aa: CASKVLATNEQFF

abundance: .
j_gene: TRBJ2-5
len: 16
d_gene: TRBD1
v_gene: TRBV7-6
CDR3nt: TGTGCCAGCAGCCAAGGGACAGGAGTGTACCAAGAGACCCAGTACTTC
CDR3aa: CASSQGTGVYQETQYF

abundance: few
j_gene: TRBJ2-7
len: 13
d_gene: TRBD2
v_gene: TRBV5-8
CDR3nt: TGTGCCAGCAGCAGAAATCGGGGGGAAGAGCAGTACTTC
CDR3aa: CASSRNRGEEQYF

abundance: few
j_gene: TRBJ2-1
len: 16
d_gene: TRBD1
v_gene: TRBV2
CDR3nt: TGTGCCAGCAAGGCACAGGGGGGTAATCTTTACAATGAGCAGTTCTTC
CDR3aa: CASKAQGGNLYNEQFF

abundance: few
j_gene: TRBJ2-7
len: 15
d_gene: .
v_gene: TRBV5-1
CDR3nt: TGCGCCAGCAGCTTGGCTCCCACTTCCGCCTACGAGCAGTACTTC
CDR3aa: CASSLAPTSAYEQYF

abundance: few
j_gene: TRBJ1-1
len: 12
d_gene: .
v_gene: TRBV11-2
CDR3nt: TGTGCCAGCGGGGCGGTAAACACTGAAGCTTTCTTT
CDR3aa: CASGAVNTEAFF

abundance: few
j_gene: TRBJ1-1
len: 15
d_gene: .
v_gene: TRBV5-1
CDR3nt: TGCGCCAGCAGCTTGACAACAGGGTCGGGCACTGAAGCTTTCTTT
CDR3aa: CASSLTTGSGTEAFF

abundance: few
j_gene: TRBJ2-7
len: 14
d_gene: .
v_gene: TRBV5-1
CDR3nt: TGCGCCAGCAGCCCTCAGGGGCCTCCCTACGAGCAGTACTTC
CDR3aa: CASSPQGPPYEQYF

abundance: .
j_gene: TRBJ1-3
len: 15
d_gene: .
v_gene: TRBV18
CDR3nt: TGTGCCAGCTCACCATCTCCGGGGGACGGAAACACCATATATTTT
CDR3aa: CASSPSPGDGNTIYF

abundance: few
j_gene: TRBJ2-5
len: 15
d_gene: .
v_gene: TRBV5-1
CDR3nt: TGCGCCAGCAGTTCTGGGGATAACAGGCACGAGACCCAGTACTTC
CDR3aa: CASSSGDNRHETQYF